This T cell receptor (beta chain) was obtained from a study of T cell repertoires in cytomegalovirus infection. Study information: Public TCR beta signatures marked donors with CMV infection and the matching HLA.

Using its own MiXCR run on the reads, TCRdb lists one record per CDR3 protein. The sample has a few hundred thousand distinct CDR3 sequences; roughly 15% are singletons. Germline V gene data show CDR1 as MGHRA and CDR2 as YSYEKL. Between the trimmed V and J ends, which lost 1 base and 1 base, there was a span of 10 bases. This CDR3 has 15 residues. The material sequenced was PBMCs. This clonotype originated in a human donor in good health (CMV status not recorded). Some clones in this sample may be carry-over from other donors' samples. The chain couples TRBV4-1 to TRBJ1-1, with D tentatively TRBD1 (5 bases). The CDR3 spells CASSQGRGGNTEAFF. CDR3 bases: TGCGCCAGCAGCCAAGGACGGGGGGGGAACACTGAAGCTTTCTTT.